This TCR beta chain comes out of a study of identical twins. Study conclusions and caveats: It was out-of-frame TCR alpha sharing in monozygotic twins that models underestimated.

The germline V gene has CDR1 LGHNA and CDR2 YNFKEQ. After removal of 4 bases from V and 5 bases from J, the junction contained 8 bases not matched to a gene. The CDR3 contains 15 residues. TCRdb re-called the 5' RACE reads with MiXCR, one entry per CDR3 protein. This table has 400,000 to 550,000 distinct CDR3 sequences, over 11% appearing once. In the case of this clonotype: Antigen specificity is unknown.

Healthy Caucasians alone served as donors. These same data were also listed under a study on yellow fever vaccine responses in identical twins.

The chain links TRBV4-2 to TRBJ2-5; 9 positions match TRBD2. The TCR comes from a woman aged 18-35 years in good health. Sequenced material: CD4+ T cells sorted from blood. The CDR3 bases are TGTGCCAGCAGCCCGTTTAGCGGGAGAGGCGAGACCCAGTACTTC. It translates to CASSPFSGRGETQYF.